Each of the 8 T cell receptor beta chains below was sequenced from the same sample in a study of coeliac disease. Only in-frame clones appear in the TCRdb table, and some are missing; sequencing was by immunoSEQ multiplex PCR. The data show around 3,900 clones, around three fifths seen once. Sequencing input: lymphocytes from the gut lamina propria. Receptors were obtained from a woman aged 30 to 39 without celiac disease.

The chain joins TRBV7-8 to TRBJ2-7; 10 nucleotides agree with TRBD2. The end of the DNA is better explained by TRBJ2-1, so the J call may be wrong. Germline V gene sequence: CDR1 SGHVS, CDR2 FQNEAQ. CDR3 length equals 18 residues. The CDR3 DNA reads as TGTGCCAGCAGCTTAGCTCTCCTACTAGCGGGGTCAGTATATGAGCAGTTCTTC. Its protein product is CASSLALLLAGSVYEQFF.

The chain joins TRBV19 to TRBJ1-1; D remains ambiguous. CDR3 size: 16 residues. CDR1 and CDR2 from the germline V gene are LNHDA and SQIVND (reference sequence). Trimming took 2 bases from V and 4 from J, leaving 17 bases between them. The CDR3 here is CASSIRQRRLGTEAFF. The CDR3 DNA reads TGTGCCAGTAGTATAAGGCAGCGTCGACTGGGCACTGAAGCTTTCTTT. Together with reference TRBV19 and TRBJ1-1, the CDR3 gives the full variable domain: DGGITQSPKYLFRKEGQNVTLSCEQNLNHDAMYWYRQDPGQGLRLIYYSQIVNDFQKGDIAEGYSVSREKKESFPLTVTSAQKNPTAFYLCASSIRQRRLGTEAFFGQGTRLTVV.

This sequence joins TRBV7-9 and TRBJ2-1, with D perhaps matching TRBD1 (6 bases). From germline, CDR1 is SEHNR and CDR2 FQNEAQ (reference sequence). This CDR3 is built from 14 residues. The CDR3 sequence: CAEFRRGAENEQFF. The DNA of the CDR3 is TGTGCGGAGTTTCGCAGGGGCGCCGAAAATGAGCAGTTCTTC.

The chain carries TRBV27 and TRBJ1-2, with D tentatively TRBD1 (5 bases). Germline V gene lookup returns CDR1 MNHEY and CDR2 SMNVEV (reference sequence). The CDR3 runs 15 residues. Deletions cut 2 bases from V and 8 bases from J, with 18 bases between. In DNA, the CDR3 is TGTGCCAGCAGTTTACAAGGGACTTACTATAACGGCTACACCTTC. Translating it yields CASSLQGTYYNGYTF.

V gene TRBV5-1 combines with J gene TRBJ2-2, with D possibly matching TRBD1 (5 bases). The CDR3 length is 15 residues. The germline V gene has CDR1 SGHRS and CDR2 YFSETQ. V lost 0 bases to trimming and J lost 11 bases, with 17 bases between them. CDR3 protein: CASSLAPGSVSELFF. The CDR3 DNA follows: TGCGCCAGCAGCTTGGCCCCAGGGTCCGTTTCCGAGCTGTTTTTT. Using reference TRBV5-1 and TRBJ2-2 for the parts outside the CDR3, the full variable domain is KAGVTQTPRYLIKTRGQQVTLSCSPISGHRSVSWYQQTPGQGLQFLFEYFSETQRNKGNFPGRFSGRQFSNSRSEMNVSTLELGDSALYLCASSLAPGSVSELFFGEGSRLTVL.

This clone was seen just once. The V call is TRBV11-2, the J call TRBJ2-5, with a possible D match to TRBD2 (6 bases). Germline V gives CDR1 SGHAT, CDR2 FQNNGV. The CDR3 length is 15 residues. Trimming took 3 bases from V and 1 from J, leaving 12 bases between them. CDR3 protein: CASSLSNGGQETQYF. In DNA form, the CDR3 reads TGTGCCAGCAGCTTGAGCAACGGGGGCCAAGAGACCCAGTACTTC.

The chain carries TRBV6-5 and TRBJ1-2; D unclear. The CDR3 is 13 amino acids. V was shortened by 8 bases and J by 4 bases, with 14 bases between the two germline ends. Germline loops: CDR1 MNHEY, CDR2 SVGAGI. CDR3 amino acids: CASAVAVAYGYTF. CDR3 DNA sequence: TGTGCCAGCGCTGTGGCAGTAGCCTATGGCTACACCTTC.

The genes are TRBV30 and TRBJ1-2; D call uncertain. V was shortened by 2 bases and J by 12 bases, with 4 bases between the two germline ends. The CDR3 consists of 8 residues. The V gene's germline CDR1 is GTSNPN and CDR2 SVGIG (reference sequence). This CDR3 reads CAWSPNTF. CDR3 in DNA: TGTGCCTGGAGTCCAAACACCTTC.